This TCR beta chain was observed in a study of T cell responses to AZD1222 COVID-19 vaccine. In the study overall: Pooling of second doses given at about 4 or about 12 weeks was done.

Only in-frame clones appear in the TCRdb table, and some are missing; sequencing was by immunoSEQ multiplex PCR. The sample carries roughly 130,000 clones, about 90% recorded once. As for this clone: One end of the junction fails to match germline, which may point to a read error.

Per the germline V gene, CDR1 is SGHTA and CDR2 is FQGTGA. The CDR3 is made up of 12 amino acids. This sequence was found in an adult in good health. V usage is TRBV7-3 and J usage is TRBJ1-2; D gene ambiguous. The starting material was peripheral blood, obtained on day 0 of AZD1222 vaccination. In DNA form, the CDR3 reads TGTGCCAGCAGCCCCGTACTGCTGAGGGTCGCCTTC. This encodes CASSPVLLRVAF. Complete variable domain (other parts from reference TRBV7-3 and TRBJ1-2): GAGVSQTPSNKVTEKGKYVELRCDPISGHTALYWYRQSLGQGPEFLIYFQGTGAADDSGLPNDRFFAVRPEGSVSTLKIQRTERGDSAVYLCASSPVLLRVAFGSGTRLTVV.